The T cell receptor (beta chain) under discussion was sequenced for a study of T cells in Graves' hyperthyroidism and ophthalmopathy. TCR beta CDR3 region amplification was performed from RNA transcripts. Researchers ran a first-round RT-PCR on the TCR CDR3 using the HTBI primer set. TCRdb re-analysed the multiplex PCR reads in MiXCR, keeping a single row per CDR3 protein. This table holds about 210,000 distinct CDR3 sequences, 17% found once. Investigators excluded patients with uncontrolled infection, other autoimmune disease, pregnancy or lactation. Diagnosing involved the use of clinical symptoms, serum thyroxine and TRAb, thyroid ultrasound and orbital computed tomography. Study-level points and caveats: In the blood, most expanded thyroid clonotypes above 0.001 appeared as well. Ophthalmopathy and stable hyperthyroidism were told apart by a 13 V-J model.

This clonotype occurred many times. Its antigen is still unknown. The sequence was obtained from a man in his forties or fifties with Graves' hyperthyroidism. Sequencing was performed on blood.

The CDR3, as DNA: TGTGCCAGCAGCCGTGGACTAGCGGGCCAAGAGACCCAGTACTTC. Its translation: CASSRGLAGQETQYF. This rearrangement joins TRBV7-2 to TRBJ2-5; 11 bases are a match to TRBD2. The CDR3 is 15 residues long. The germline CDR1 and CDR2 sequences are SGHTA and FQGNSA. After removal of 5 bases from V and 1 base from J, the junction contained 3 bases not matched to a gene.